This T cell receptor beta chain was captured by sequencing in a study of blood T cell repertoires in COVID-19 (TCRdb year 2020). Background on the whole study: Samples covering the acute and convalescent phases of COVID-19 were provided by collaborators in the United States, Italy and Spain. HLA class I and class II types, where available, came from metadata supplied by the sample provider rather than from assay-based typing. The repertoires were made available in a free public database intended to serve as a resource for research on the immune response to SARS-CoV-2. Samples came from the ongoing ImmuneRACE study (first 160 participants) plus 1,254 subjects from 6 global collaborators. Nearly every sample came with metadata listing a de-identified subject ID, COVID-19 status, age in years and sex. The prospective study material was composed of cDNA or gDNA derived from T cells, B-cell-depleted T cells, or PBMCs. Subjects who had been exposed to COVID-19, were actively infected with it, or had recovered from it provided the deeply sampled blood TCRbeta repertoires that made up the dataset.

TCRbeta CDR3 regions were amplified from genomic DNA by means of the immunoSEQ Assay, a bias-controlled multiplex PCR. In the source study's methods: The number of nucleated cells in each sample was estimated by amplification of reference gene primers within the assay. Sequence reads were collapsed and filtered to measure the absolute abundance of every unique TCRbeta CDR3 rearrangement. Productive Simpson clonality was computed per sample as the square root of Simpson's diversity index over productive rearrangements. TCRdb re-hosts the immuneACCESS table, in-frame sequences only. Its copies lack some clones; in the studies checked, an unresolved V gene accounts for under half of them, and the cause for the rest is not known. For V, J and clone size, that table is used; D and trimming come from the DNA. This sample comprises around 150,000 clones, approximately 80% of them detected only once. Together, the top ten hold around 6.8% of the sample.

The collaborating institutions used their own protocols to collect whole blood in K2EDTA tubes. Collaborator samples were shipped for TCRbeta analysis as frozen whole blood, isolated PBMCs, or DNA extracted from either sample type. On this clone itself: No cognate antigen has been identified for it. No much larger clone exists at a distance of one base, and base qualities are not known.

General findings and caveats noted by the study authors: The quantity of clinical and demographic metadata differed by source and by participant and was supplied without curation.

For CDR1 and CDR2, the germline V gene lists SGHVS and FNYEAQ. V loses 1 base, J loses 0 bases, and the germline ends lie 9 bases apart. The CDR3 spans 15 residues, from the cysteine through the phenylalanine. Of the read, only the CDR3 DNA is kept; its 45 bases are in frame from base 1. Specimen: peripheral blood. The origin of this receptor is a human donor in a cohort sampled during active COVID-19. The chain uses TRBV7-6 and TRBJ1-2, with the D gene too uncertain to name. The nucleotides read TGTGCCAGCAGCTTAGTCCAGGACTCTAACTATGGCTACACCTTC. Its coded protein is CASSLVQDSNYGYTF.